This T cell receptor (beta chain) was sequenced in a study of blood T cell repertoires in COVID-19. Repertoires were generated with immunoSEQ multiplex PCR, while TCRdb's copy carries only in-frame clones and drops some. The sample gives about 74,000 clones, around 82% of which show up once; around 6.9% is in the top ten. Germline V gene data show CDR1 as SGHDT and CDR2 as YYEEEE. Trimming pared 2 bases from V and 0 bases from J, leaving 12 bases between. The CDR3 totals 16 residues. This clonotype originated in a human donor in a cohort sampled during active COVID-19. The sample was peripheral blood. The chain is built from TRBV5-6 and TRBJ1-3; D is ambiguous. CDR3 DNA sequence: TGTGCCAGCAGCTTCCCTAGGGAGACCTCTGGAAACACCATATATTTT. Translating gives CASSFPRETSGNTIYF.